These 3 T cell receptor beta chains originate from one sample sequenced in a study of Graves' ophthalmopathy and Graves' hyperthyroidism. RNA transcripts provided the template for amplifying TCR beta CDR3 regions. First-round RT-PCR employed HTBI primers, with a second-round multiplex PCR after it. TCRdb ran MiXCR on the multiplex PCR reads and lists one entry per CDR3 protein. This table has roughly 480,000 distinct CDR3 sequences, 13% to 15% appearing once. Material: blood. The receptor source for this set is a woman in her twenties or thirties with Graves' ophthalmopathy.

This clonotype was counted at least ten times. The genes are TRBV28 and TRBJ2-7; 7 nucleotides agree with TRBD1. The V and J ends lost 5 bases and 2 bases, in that order; junction bases with no gene match: 9. The CDR3 extends over 15 amino acids. Germline-derived CDR1 and CDR2 are MDHEN and SYDVKM. The chain's CDR3 is CASSPPRQGAYEQYF. DNA of the CDR3: TGTGCCAGCAGTCCACCTCGACAGGGTGCCTACGAGCAGTACTTC.

This clonotype has a count of ten or more. The rearrangement joins TRBV4-1 to TRBJ1-1; tentatively, D is TRBD1 (6 bases). CDR3 length: 16 amino acids. V was pared by 0 bases and J by 0 bases, with 11 bases between. In germline, CDR1 is MGHRA, CDR2 YSYEKL. The CDR3 spells CASSQDTGRLNTEAFF. The CDR3 DNA reads TGCGCCAGCAGCCAAGATACAGGGAGACTGAACACTGAAGCTTTCTTT.

This clonotype has at least ten counts. The J gene is TRBJ1-5, the V gene TRBV27, with 11 bases that match TRBD1. Germline values: CDR1 MNHEY, CDR2 SMNVEV (reference sequence). The CDR3 runs to 15 residues. Losses at the gene ends were 5 bases for V and 5 bases for J; bases not matched to a gene: 5. As DNA, the CDR3 is TGTGCCAGCAGTCGGACAGGGGGCTACTATCAGCCCCAGCATTTT. Residues: CASSRTGGYYQPQHF.